The 9 T cell receptor beta chains presented below share a single source sample, sequenced in a study of vaccination and CD4 T cells after COVID-19 (dated by TCRdb to about 2022). Their cognate antigens are unknown. Libraries were built with PCR. For sequencing, an Illumina iSeq 100 was employed. DNA from cultured CD4+ T cells underwent TCR sequencing with the Oncomine TCR Beta short-read assay at the Johns Hopkins FTIC core. TCRdb reran the public reads through fastp at Q25 and MiXCR, keeping productive beta chains. When rows share a CDR3 protein, they turn into one entry using the most common DNA and genes. The sample data list approximately 15,000 distinct CDR3 sequences, and almost 40% of these were observed just once. The ten largest clones capture over 9.5% of the sample. The intended sense of this specimen's treatment or condition label: roughly 10-day PBMC culture with coronavirus spike peptide pools or control peptides (ViraFEST assay).

Sequences were obtained from CD4+ T cells from blood, cultured in vitro. These receptors all stem from a human donor who had recovered from COVID-19.

This clonotype has a handful of counts. The chain carries TRBV6-1 and TRBJ1-2; 7 bases fit TRBD1. The CDR3 covers 14 residues. Germline CDR1 MNHNS, CDR2 SASEGT. Germline trimming cut 5 bases from V and 4 bases from J; bases unmatched to any gene: 7. In DNA, the CDR3 is TGTGCCAGCAGTCCTTGGGACAGCTCCTATGGCTACACCTTC. Protein: CASSPWDSSYGYTF.

The chain uses TRBV20-1 and TRBJ2-1, with a tentative D call TRBD2 (5 bases). Germline CDR1 and CDR2: DFQATT and SNEGSKA (reference sequence). V shed 6 bases and J shed 8 bases, with 20 bases lying between them. This CDR3 contains 14 residues. The CDR3 bases are TGCAGTGCCAGGTCCCCCACTAGGCACGATGAGCAGTTCTTC. Translated, it gives CSARSPTRHDEQFF.

This clonotype was counted between two and nine times. The rearrangement uses TRBV2 and TRBJ2-1; D ambiguous. Germline CDR1 reads SNHLY; CDR2 reads FYNNEI. V lost 2 bases and J lost 0, with 8 bases in between. CDR3 length: 15 amino acids. In DNA form, the CDR3 reads TGTGCCAGCAGTGAATTCCGGAGCTCCTACAATGAGCAGTTCTTC. Protein: CASSEFRSSYNEQFF.

The CDR3 reads CASSEAQGQGRNQPQHF. In nucleotides, the CDR3 is TGTGCCAGCAGTGAAGCCCAGGGACAGGGCCGGAATCAGCCCCAGCATTTT. The V gene is TRBV27, the J gene TRBJ1-5, with 9 bases lining up with TRBD1. The CDR3 extends over 17 amino acids. The germline gives CDR1 MNHEY, CDR2 SMNVEV (reference sequence). J gave up 4 bases and V 5 bases, and 12 bases lay outside the gene matches.

This clonotype has a handful of counts. The rearrangement uses TRBV30 and TRBJ1-6; D gene unclear. Trimming stripped 0 bases from V and 10 bases from J, with 7 bases between. CDR1 is GTSNPN and CDR2 is SVGIG in the germline V gene (reference sequence). The length of the CDR3 is 12 residues. This CDR3 is CAWSVGNSPLHF. CDR3 nucleotide sequence: TGTGCCTGGAGTGTAGGGAACTCACCCCTCCACTTT. Full variable domain (missing parts from reference TRBV30 and TRBJ1-6): SQTIHQWPATLVQPVGSPLSLECTVEGTSNPNLYWYRQAAGRGLQLLFYSVGIGQISSEVPQNLSASRPQDRQFILSSKKLLLSDSGFYLCAWSVGNSPLHFGNGTRLTVT.

This clonotype was recorded once. V and J are TRBV19 and TRBJ2-7; TRBD1 aligns across 10 bases. In germline, CDR1 is LNHDA, CDR2 SQIVND (reference sequence). This CDR3 is built from 14 residues. The ends lost 5 bases at V and 1 base at J; junction bases unmatched: 2. CDR3 sequence: CASSADRGSYEQYF. CDR3 nucleotide sequence: TGTGCCAGTAGTGCGGACAGGGGGTCCTACGAGCAGTACTTC.

This sequence joins TRBV30 and TRBJ1-1, with a tentative D call TRBD1 (6 bases). With 2 bases removed from V and 5 bases from J, the gap between germline ends came to 9 bases. CDR3 length equals 12 residues. Germline V lookup: CDR1 GTSNPN, CDR2 SVGIG (reference sequence). CDR3 sequence: CAWSFRGTEAFF. The CDR3 nucleotides read TGTGCCTGGAGTTTCAGGGGTACTGAAGCTTTCTTT.

V gene TRBV7-9 combines with J gene TRBJ2-2, with 9 positions matching TRBD2. CDR3 length equals 16 residues. The V gene's germline CDR1 is SEHNR and CDR2 FQNEAQ (reference sequence). V lost 7 bases and J lost 6; bases outside the gene matches: 12. CDR3 sequence reads: CASTDYPAGGAGELFF. In DNA, the CDR3 is TGTGCCAGCACCGACTACCCAGCGGGAGGCGCCGGGGAGCTGTTTTTT.

For the CDR3, the DNA is TGTGCCAGCAGTGCCGTTAGGTATGGCTACACCTTC. Translating gives CASSAVRYGYTF. V usage is TRBV6-1 and J usage is TRBJ1-2, with no clear D. The CDR3 length is 12 residues. The V end was cut by 4 bases, the J end by 5 bases, with 8 bases between. Germline V CDR1 and CDR2: MNHNS, SASEGT.